These 27 T cell receptor beta chains originate from one sample sequenced in a study of identical twins. TCRdb passed the 5' RACE reads through MiXCR, listing each CDR3 protein once. Of 400,000 or so distinct CDR3 sequences in the sample, 7% to 9.5% were seen once. Sequencing used naive T cells sorted from blood. The source is a woman between 45 and 65 years old in good health.

This clonotype was seen more than once but under ten times. The gene calls are TRBV20-1 and TRBJ1-5, with 9 positions matching TRBD1. With V trimmed by 5 bases and J by 4 bases, 6 bases remained unmatched. Germline V gene lookup returns CDR1 DFQATT and CDR2 SNEGSKA (reference sequence). The CDR3 totals 14 residues. The CDR3 coding sequence is TGCAGTGCTGGGGGACAGGGCGTTAATCAGCCCCAGCATTTT. Amino acids: CSAGGQGVNQPQHF.

This clonotype occurred a few times. The chain links TRBV9 to TRBJ1-5; D gene uncertain. This CDR3 spans 15 amino acids. CDR1 SGDLS and CDR2 YYNGEE come from the germline V gene. The germline V and J ends were trimmed by 0 bases and 2 bases, with 9 bases remaining between them. The CDR3 coding sequence is TGTGCCAGCAGCGTAGGGGTTTTTGGCAATCAGCCCCAGCATTTT. Its translation is CASSVGVFGNQPQHF. Using reference TRBV9 and TRBJ1-5 for the parts outside the CDR3, the full variable domain is DSGVTQTPKHLITATGQRVTLRCSPRSGDLSVYWYQQSLDQGLQFLIQYYNGEERAKGNILERFSAQQFPDLHSELNLSSLELGDSALYFCASSVGVFGNQPQHFGDGTRLSIL.

The chain carries TRBV5-1 and TRBJ1-2; D is possibly TRBD1 (5 bases). The CDR3 runs to 13 residues. Germline CDR1 SGHRS, CDR2 YFSETQ. Trimming took 0 bases from V and 4 from J, leaving 7 bases between them. The CDR3 coding sequence is TGCGCCAGCAGCTTGGTGGACACCTATGGCTACACCTTC. Translated, it gives CASSLVDTYGYTF.

The table lists this clonotype with many counts. J is TRBJ2-2 and V is TRBV12-3 or TRBV12-4, with TRBD2 matching over 11 bases. The junction had 8 bases not matched to a gene; V was cut back by 6 bases and J by 8 bases. The CDR3 sequence is 15 residues long. CDR3 DNA: TGTGCCAGCAGCATAGTCCCTAGCGGGAGGGGGGAGCTGTTTTTT. This encodes CASSIVPSGRGELFF.

The genes are TRBV19 and TRBJ2-3; possibly TRBD2 for D (5 bases). The CDR3 has 14 amino acids. V shed 9 bases and J shed 2 bases, with 15 bases lying between them. CDR1 is LNHDA and CDR2 is SQIVND in the germline V gene (reference sequence). The CDR3 DNA is TGTGCCAGCTCCGGGCGGGCACACACAGATACGCAGTATTTT. This encodes CASSGRAHTDTQYF.

This clonotype came up many times. V usage is TRBV20-1 and J usage is TRBJ2-3, with 7 bases matching TRBD2. The CDR3 length is 17 residues. Trimming removed 8 bases from V and 5 bases from J; junction bases left unmatched: 22. CDR1 and CDR2 (germline): DFQATT, SNEGSKA (reference sequence). The DNA for the CDR3 is TGCAGTCTACTCGACGACTTTGGGGGGAGGGCCGTAGATACGCAGTATTTT. Its protein is CSLLDDFGGRAVDTQYF.

This clonotype was seen at least ten times. V is TRBV11-2 and J is TRBJ2-4; TRBD2 might be the D (5 bases). This CDR3 is 18 amino acids long. Germline CDR1 and CDR2: SGHAT and FQNNGV. The ends were cut back, 5 bases at V and 0 bases at J, with 20 bases in the middle. CDR3 region: CASSQIGGGGVAKNIQYF. The CDR3 bases are TGTGCCAGCAGCCAAATAGGAGGTGGAGGAGTAGCCAAAAACATTCAGTACTTC.

This clonotype occurred a few times. The V and J genes are TRBV6-5 and TRBJ1-2; unclear D gene. The length of the CDR3 is 14 residues. V was cut by 8 bases and J by 0 bases, with 13 bases left in between. CDR1 MNHEY and CDR2 SVGAGI come from the germline V gene. In DNA, the CDR3 is TGTGCCAGCCGACCTCAGGTCGCTAACTATGGCTACACCTTC. Its protein product is CASRPQVANYGYTF.

The CDR3, as DNA: TGTGCCAGCAGTGAATTCGGGAAGAACACCGGGGAGCTGTTTTTT. This sequence encodes CASSEFGKNTGELFF. J is TRBJ2-2 and V is TRBV6-1; tentatively, D is TRBD2 (5 bases). The CDR3 runs to 15 residues. CDR1 MNHNS and CDR2 SASEGT come from the germline V gene. Trimming removed 2 bases from V and 1 base from J, with 8 bases in between.

This clonotype occurred many times. The genes are TRBV3-1 and TRBJ2-7; D uncertain. This CDR3 comprises 15 residues. Trimming took off 4 bases at V and 4 bases at J, with 17 bases between the two ends. Germline CDR1 is LGHDT and CDR2 is YNNKEL (reference sequence). The CDR3 nucleotides read TGTGCCAGCAGCCTTCTACCTGGCGTTGAATACGAGCAGTACGTC. The encoded protein is CASSLLPGVEYEQYV.

This chain joins TRBV20-1 and TRBJ2-4; 9 nucleotides align to TRBD2. There are 14 residues in the CDR3. Per germline, CDR1 DFQATT and CDR2 SNEGSKA (reference sequence). V lost 6 bases, J lost 7 bases, and 10 bases stayed unmatched. CDR3 coding DNA: TGCAGTGCACCTACTAGCGGGTTAGGGAACATTCAGTACTTC. Amino acid sequence: CSAPTSGLGNIQYF.

V and J are TRBV20-1 and TRBJ1-2, with D hard to call. The CDR3 runs to 14 residues. V was trimmed by 2 bases and J by 11 bases, leaving 21 bases between them. The germline CDR1 and CDR2 sequences are DFQATT and SNEGSKA (reference sequence). The CDR3 DNA reads TGCAGTGCTAGATTCCCGGACTCGTTTCTTCGGTACACCTTC. It encodes CSARFPDSFLRYTF.

The J gene is TRBJ2-7, the V gene TRBV7-9; D is possibly TRBD2 (6 bases). The V end was cut by 4 bases, the J end by 6 bases, with 22 bases between. The CDR3 runs to 16 residues. CDR1 is SEHNR and CDR2 is FQNEAQ in the germline V gene (reference sequence). The CDR3 region has the DNA TGTGCCAGCAGCTCCGCGGGCGGGGCGAGAATTGGCGAGCAGTACTTC. Residues: CASSSAGGARIGEQYF.

Notes on this clonotype: This may come from a read error, since a much larger clone is one base off. The chain has TRBV7-6 and TRBJ1-1; D possibly corresponds to TRBD1 (5 bases). CDR1 SGHVS and CDR2 FNYEAQ come from the germline V gene. CDR3 size: 14 residues. CDR3 loop: CARSLGVGNTEAFF. The DNA for the CDR3 is TGTGCCAGGAGCTTAGGGGTGGGGAACACTGAAGCTTTCTTT.

This sequence joins TRBV11-1 and TRBJ2-1; 7 nucleotides agree with TRBD2. J lost 1 base, V lost 0 bases, and 12 bases had no gene match. Germline assignment: CDR1 SGHAT and CDR2 FQDESV (reference sequence). The CDR3 length is 19 residues. The CDR3 is CASSLAPGGGPGSYNEQFF. Written as DNA, the CDR3 is TGTGCCAGCAGCTTAGCCCCCGGGGGAGGGCCGGGTTCCTACAATGAGCAGTTCTTC.

This clonotype was counted only a few times. V usage is TRBV5-1 and J usage is TRBJ2-7; maybe TRBD1 (5 bases). The V gene lost 0 bases and the J gene lost 0 bases, with 10 bases spanning the gap. The CDR3 extends over 15 amino acids. CDR1 and CDR2 (germline): SGHRS, YFSETQ. The CDR3 nucleotides are TGCGCCAGCAGCTTGGTCGACAGCAGCTCCTACGAGCAGTACTTC. Encoded protein: CASSLVDSSSYEQYF.

In this sample, this clonotype turned up a few times. V usage is TRBV12-3 or TRBV12-4 and J usage is TRBJ2-2; D ambiguous. Trimming cost V 2 bases and J 6 bases, with 7 bases left between them. This CDR3 is built from 13 residues. This CDR3 reads CASSLKVAGELFF. Written as DNA, the CDR3 is TGTGCCAGCAGTTTAAAGGTTGCCGGGGAGCTGTTTTTT.

This clonotype was seen repeatedly, ten times or more. The gene calls are TRBV20-1 and TRBJ1-2; TRBD1 might be the D (5 bases). Trimming removed 3 bases from V and 7 bases from J, with 18 bases in between. The CDR3 totals 14 residues. Germline V gene data show CDR1 as DFQATT and CDR2 as SNEGSKA (reference sequence). The CDR3 coding sequence is TGCAGTGCTAGGCCCCGGGGGGAGGCTTCTGGCTACACCTTC. Protein sequence: CSARPRGEASGYTF.

V usage is TRBV7-9 and J usage is TRBJ2-1; TRBD2 might be the D (6 bases). Germline CDR1 and CDR2: SEHNR and FQNEAQ (reference sequence). CDR3 size: 14 residues. V shed 5 bases and J shed 10 bases, with 18 bases lying between them. CDR3 residues: CASSDGSGRMEQFF. The CDR3 bases are TGTGCCAGCAGCGACGGGAGTGGCCGTATGGAGCAGTTCTTC. The variable domain in full, with the rest retrieved from reference TRBV7-9 and TRBJ2-1, is DTGVSQNPRHKITKRGQNVTFRCDPISEHNRLYWYRQTLGQGPEFLTYFQNEAQLEKSRLLSDRFSAERPKGSFSTLEIQRTEQGDSAMYLCASSDGSGRMEQFFGPGTRLTVL.

This clonotype appeared many times. The chain uses TRBV20-1 and TRBJ2-1; D may be TRBD1 or TRBD2 (5 bases each). V lost 2 bases, J lost 9 bases, and 17 bases lay in between. Germline-derived CDR1 and CDR2 are DFQATT and SNEGSKA (reference sequence). The CDR3 is made up of 14 amino acids. CDR3 coding DNA: TGCAGTGCTAGACCCTTTTTGGGGGTGGGTGAGCAGTTCTTC. Its protein is CSARPFLGVGEQFF.

There are many counts of this clonotype. The chain joins TRBV4-1 to TRBJ2-2; D perhaps matches TRBD1 (5 bases). Germline-derived CDR1 and CDR2 are MGHRA and YSYEKL. This CDR3 spans 16 amino acids. With 1 base removed from V and 0 bases from J, the gap between germline ends came to 9 bases. Here the CDR3 reads CASSQGTRANTGELFF. The CDR3 DNA sequence: TGCGCCAGCAGCCAAGGGACAAGAGCGAACACCGGGGAGCTGTTTTTT.

This clonotype was picked up many times. The chain recombines TRBV7-9 with TRBJ1-1; D ambiguous. Germline V gene lookup returns CDR1 SEHNR and CDR2 FQNEAQ (reference sequence). V was pared by 1 base and J by 6 bases, with 12 bases between. The CDR3 sequence is 14 residues long. The CDR3 sequence is CASSLEAAGAEAFF. The CDR3 DNA reads TGTGCCAGCAGCTTAGAGGCCGCAGGCGCTGAAGCTTTCTTT.

This clonotype was seen many times. The V gene is TRBV12-3 or TRBV12-4, the J gene TRBJ1-1; no clear D. The CDR3 contains 12 residues. Trimming cost V 3 bases and J 10 bases, with 12 bases left between them. CDR3 sequence reads: CASSLGGPPAFF. The CDR3 nucleotides read TGTGCCAGCAGTTTGGGAGGGCCTCCAGCTTTCTTT.

This clonotype was detected only a few times. The V and J genes are TRBV24-1 and TRBJ2-3; 10 bases fit TRBD2. The trim removed 7 bases at V and 6 bases at J, leaving 9 bases unmatched. The CDR3 extends over 15 amino acids. Germline V gene data show CDR1 as KGHDR and CDR2 as SFDVKD. The CDR3 DNA reads as TGTGCCACCAGCAACCCAGCGGGAGGGGCGGATACGCAGTATTTT. It is translated as CATSNPAGGADTQYF.

The J gene is TRBJ1-1, the V gene TRBV5-6; weak D call: TRBD1 (5 bases). With 7 bases removed from V and 3 bases from J, the gap between germline ends came to 13 bases. Germline V gives CDR1 SGHDT, CDR2 YYEEEE. CDR3 length: 13 residues. CDR3 nucleotides: TGTGCCAGCCAGGGAATCATGTACACTGAAGCTTTCTTT. This encodes CASQGIMYTEAFF.

V is TRBV5-6 and J is TRBJ2-3; D gene ambiguous. CDR1 and CDR2 from the germline V gene are SGHDT and YYEEEE. The CDR3 is 12 residues long. The germline V and J ends were trimmed by 0 bases and 8 bases, with 7 bases remaining between them. The CDR3 reads CASSLGLSTQYF. The CDR3, as DNA: TGTGCCAGCAGCTTGGGGCTGAGTACGCAGTATTTT.

In this sample, this clonotype turned up many times. At one of its ends the junction is not consistent with the germline gene, which may arise from a read error. The chain links TRBV12-3 or TRBV12-4 to TRBJ2-2; unclear D gene. The CDR3 is made up of 11 amino acids. The CDR3, as DNA: TGCGCCAGCAGCTTGAGAGGGGAGCTGTTTTTT. Translating gives CASSLRGELFF.